This passage covers 2 T cell receptor beta chains from one sample sequenced in a study of post-analysis software for immune sequencing data. The antigens for these receptors are not known. Unique-molecular-identifier-tagged TCR beta cDNA libraries were used. Using its own MiXCR run on the PCR reads, TCRdb lists one record per CDR3 protein. This table has about 430,000 distinct CDR3 sequences, about 40% appearing once. General study points: In patients, about 5 TRBV segments were more frequent than in controls, with TRBV5-6, TRBV5-1 and TRBV20-1 among them.

Sequences were obtained from blood. Receptors were obtained from a girl aged 2 to 9 with multiple sclerosis.

V gene TRBV12-3 or TRBV12-4 combines with J gene TRBJ2-5, with unresolved D. The CDR3 spans 14 residues. V lost 5 bases and J lost 9, with 19 bases in between. For the CDR3, the DNA is TGTGCCAGCAGTGACCAAAGATATAAGAATTCCCAGTACTTC. Translation gives CASSDQRYKNSQYF.

The rearrangement joins TRBV5-5 to TRBJ1-2; no clear D. The CDR3 has 13 amino acids. Germline V gene lookup returns CDR1 SGHKS and CDR2 YYEKEE (reference sequence). The V gene lost 0 bases and the J gene lost 3 bases, with 6 bases spanning the gap. CDR3 region: CASSLADHYGYTF. In nucleotides, the CDR3 is TGTGCCAGCAGCTTGGCCGACCACTATGGCTACACCTTC.